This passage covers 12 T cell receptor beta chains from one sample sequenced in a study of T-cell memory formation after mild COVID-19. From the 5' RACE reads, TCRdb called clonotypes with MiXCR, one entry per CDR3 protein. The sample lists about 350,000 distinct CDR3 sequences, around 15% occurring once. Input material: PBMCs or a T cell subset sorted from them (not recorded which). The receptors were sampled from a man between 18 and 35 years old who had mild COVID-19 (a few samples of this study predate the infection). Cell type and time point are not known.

The CDR3 reads CASSLGQGEDNEAFF. CDR3 sequence (DNA): TGTGCCAGCAGCCTGGGACAGGGGGAGGATAATGAAGCTTTCTTT. This chain uses TRBV7-9 with TRBJ1-1; 11 bases map to TRBD1. The junction had 9 bases not matched to a gene; V was cut back by 5 bases and J by 7 bases. The CDR3 runs 15 residues. Germline CDR1 reads SEHNR; CDR2 reads FQNEAQ (reference sequence). Variable domain in full (rest from reference TRBV7-9 and TRBJ1-1): DTGVSQNPRHKITKRGQNVTFRCDPISEHNRLYWYRQTLGQGPEFLTYFQNEAQLEKSRLLSDRFSAERPKGSFSTLEIQRTEQGDSAMYLCASSLGQGEDNEAFFGQGTRLTVV.

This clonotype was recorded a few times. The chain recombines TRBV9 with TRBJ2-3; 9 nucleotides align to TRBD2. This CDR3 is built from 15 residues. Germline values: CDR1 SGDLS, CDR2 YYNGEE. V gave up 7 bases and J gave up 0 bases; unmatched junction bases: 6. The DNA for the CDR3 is TGTGCCAGCGGTAGCGGGGGCCCTAGCACAGATACGCAGTATTTT. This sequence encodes CASGSGGPSTDTQYF.

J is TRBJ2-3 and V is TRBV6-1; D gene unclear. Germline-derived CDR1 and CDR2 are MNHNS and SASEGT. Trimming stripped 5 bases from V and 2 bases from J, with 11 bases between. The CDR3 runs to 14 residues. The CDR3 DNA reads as TGTGCCAGCAGTACGACACCTTCCACAGATACGCAGTATTTT. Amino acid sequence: CASSTTPSTDTQYF.

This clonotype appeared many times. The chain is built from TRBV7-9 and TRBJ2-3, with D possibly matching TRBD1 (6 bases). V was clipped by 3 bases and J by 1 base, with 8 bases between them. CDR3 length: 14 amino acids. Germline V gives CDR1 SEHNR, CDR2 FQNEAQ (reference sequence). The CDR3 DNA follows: TGTGCCAGCAGCTTTTGGACAGGCACAGATACGCAGTATTTT. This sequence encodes CASSFWTGTDTQYF.

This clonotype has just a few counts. In nucleotides, the CDR3 is TGTGCCAGCAGTTTATCGGGCCAGGGCCATAGGATCGGGAATCAGCCCCAGCATTTT. Protein product: CASSLSGQGHRIGNQPQHF. The chain recombines TRBV27 with TRBJ1-5; D may be TRBD1 (5 bases). Germline V CDR1 and CDR2: MNHEY, SMNVEV (reference sequence). This CDR3 has 19 residues. The germline V and J ends were trimmed by 0 bases and 4 bases, with 22 bases remaining between them.

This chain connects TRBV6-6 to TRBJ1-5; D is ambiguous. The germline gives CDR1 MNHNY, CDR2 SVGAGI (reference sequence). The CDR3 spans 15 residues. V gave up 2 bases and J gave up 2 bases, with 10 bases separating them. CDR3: CASSYGQAGNQPQHF. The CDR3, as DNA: TGTGCCAGCAGTTACGGGCAGGCGGGCAATCAGCCCCAGCATTTT.

CDR3 protein: CASSLAADTEAFF. The DNA for the CDR3 is TGCGCCAGCAGCTTAGCAGCAGACACTGAAGCTTTCTTT. This rearrangement joins TRBV5-1 to TRBJ1-1; D uncertain. V was pared by 2 bases and J by 3 bases, with 8 bases between. Germline lookup yields CDR1 SGHRS and CDR2 YFSETQ. The CDR3 contains 13 residues.

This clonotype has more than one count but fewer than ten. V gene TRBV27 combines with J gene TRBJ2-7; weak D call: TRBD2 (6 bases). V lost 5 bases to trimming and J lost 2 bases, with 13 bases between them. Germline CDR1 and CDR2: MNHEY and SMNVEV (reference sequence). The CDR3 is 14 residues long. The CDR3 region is CASSHGTFPYEQYF. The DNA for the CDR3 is TGTGCCAGCAGTCACGGGACTTTTCCCTACGAGCAGTACTTC.

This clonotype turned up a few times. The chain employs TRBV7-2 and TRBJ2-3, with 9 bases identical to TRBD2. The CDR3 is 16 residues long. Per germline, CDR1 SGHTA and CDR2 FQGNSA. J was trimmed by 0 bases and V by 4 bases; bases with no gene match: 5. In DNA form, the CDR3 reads TGTGCCAGCAGCTACGGACTAGCGCTTAGCACAGATACGCAGTATTTT. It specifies CASSYGLALSTDTQYF.

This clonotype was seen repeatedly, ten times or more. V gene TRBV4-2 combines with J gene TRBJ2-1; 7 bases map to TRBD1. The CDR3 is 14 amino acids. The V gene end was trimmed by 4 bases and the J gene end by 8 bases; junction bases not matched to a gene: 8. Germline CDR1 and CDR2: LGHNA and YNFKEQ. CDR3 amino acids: CASSRRPQGDEQFF. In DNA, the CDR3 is TGTGCCAGCAGCCGCAGGCCCCAGGGGGATGAGCAGTTCTTC.

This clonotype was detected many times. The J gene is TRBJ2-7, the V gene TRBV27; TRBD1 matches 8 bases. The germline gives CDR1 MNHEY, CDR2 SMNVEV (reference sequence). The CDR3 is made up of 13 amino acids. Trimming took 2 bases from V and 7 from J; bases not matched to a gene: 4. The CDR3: CASSLNRGWEQYF. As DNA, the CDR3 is TGTGCCAGCAGTTTAAACAGGGGGTGGGAGCAGTACTTC.

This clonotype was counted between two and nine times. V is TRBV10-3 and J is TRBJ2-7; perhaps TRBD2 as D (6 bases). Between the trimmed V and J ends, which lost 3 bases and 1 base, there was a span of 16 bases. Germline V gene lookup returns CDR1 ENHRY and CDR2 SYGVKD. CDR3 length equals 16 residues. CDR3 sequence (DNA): TGTGCCATCAGTGACCTCGGGACTGCCCGTTCCTACGAGCAGTACTTC. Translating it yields CAISDLGTARSYEQYF.